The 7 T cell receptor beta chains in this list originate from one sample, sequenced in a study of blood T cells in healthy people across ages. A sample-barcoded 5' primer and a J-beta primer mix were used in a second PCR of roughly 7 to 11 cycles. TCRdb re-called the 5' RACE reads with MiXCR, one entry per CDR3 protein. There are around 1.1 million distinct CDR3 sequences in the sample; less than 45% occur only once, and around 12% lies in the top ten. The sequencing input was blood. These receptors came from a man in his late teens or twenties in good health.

Here the CDR3 DNA reads TGTGCCAGCTTCGAGGACAGCGAAAACAATGAGCAGTTCTTC. Translating it yields CASFEDSENNEQFF. The V gene is TRBV18, the J gene TRBJ2-1, with D maybe TRBD1 (6 bases). The CDR3 loop spans 14 amino acids. Germline assignment: CDR1 KGHSH and CDR2 LQKENI. The ends were cut back, 7 bases at V and 5 bases at J, with 15 bases in the middle.

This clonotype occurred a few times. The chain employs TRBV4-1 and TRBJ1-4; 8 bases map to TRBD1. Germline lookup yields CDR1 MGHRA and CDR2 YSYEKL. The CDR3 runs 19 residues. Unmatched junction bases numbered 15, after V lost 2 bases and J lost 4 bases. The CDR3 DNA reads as TGCGCCAGCAGCCAATCTCGTAAGGACAGGGAATCCCTTAATGAAAAACTGTTTTTT. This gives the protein CASSQSRKDRESLNEKLFF.

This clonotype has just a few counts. CDR3 DNA sequence: TGCAGTGCTAGACCTGTCGATGGGCTGTTCTATGGCTACACCTTC. Amino acids: CSARPVDGLFYGYTF. The V gene is TRBV20-1, the J gene TRBJ1-2; D not certain. V was cut by 2 bases and J by 4 bases, with 17 bases left in between. From germline, CDR1 is DFQATT and CDR2 SNEGSKA (reference sequence). The CDR3 extends over 15 amino acids.

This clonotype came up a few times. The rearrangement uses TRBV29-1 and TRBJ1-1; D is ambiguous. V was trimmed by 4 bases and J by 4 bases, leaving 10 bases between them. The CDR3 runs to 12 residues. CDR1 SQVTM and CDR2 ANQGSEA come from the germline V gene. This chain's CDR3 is CSVAPRSTEAFF. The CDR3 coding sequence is TGCAGCGTTGCCCCAAGGAGCACTGAAGCTTTCTTT.

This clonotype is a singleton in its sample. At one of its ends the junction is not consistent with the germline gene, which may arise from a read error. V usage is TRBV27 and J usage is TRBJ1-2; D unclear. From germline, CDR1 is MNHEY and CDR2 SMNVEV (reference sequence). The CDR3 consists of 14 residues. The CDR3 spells CANSPKQLMYGYTF. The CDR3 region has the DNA TGTGCCAACAGTCCGAAACAGCTTATGTATGGCTACACCTTC.

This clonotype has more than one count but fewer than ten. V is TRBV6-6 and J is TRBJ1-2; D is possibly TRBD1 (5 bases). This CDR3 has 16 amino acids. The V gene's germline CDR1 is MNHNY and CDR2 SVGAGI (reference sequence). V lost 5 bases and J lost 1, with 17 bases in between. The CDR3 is CASSAGTEYINYGYTF. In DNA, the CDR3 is TGTGCCAGCAGTGCCGGGACGGAATATATTAACTATGGCTACACCTTC.

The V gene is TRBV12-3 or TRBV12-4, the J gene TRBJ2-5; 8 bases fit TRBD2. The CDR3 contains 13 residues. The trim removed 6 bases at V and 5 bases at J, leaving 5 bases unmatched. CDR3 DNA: TGTGCCAGCAGGGGACTAGAATGGGAGACCCAGTACTTC. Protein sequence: CASRGLEWETQYF.